A selection of T cell receptor beta chains follows, all from one sample in a study of PD-1 blockade in classical Hodgkin lymphoma. Generated by immunoSEQ multiplex PCR, the TCRdb table keeps only in-frame clones and is missing some. The sample shows about 35,000 clones, around 90% of them seen only once. Sequenced material: CD4+ T cells from blood, taken at baseline. These receptors originate from a human donor with classical Hodgkin lymphoma. The CDR3 runs from the conserved cysteine through the conserved F or W. The order of the fields is D gene, V gene, J gene, clone size, CDR3 DNA, CDR3 protein. D genes are given only for firm matches. Rows may omit the clone size; those that give it use once, few, many or a size class.

d_gene: -; v_gene: TRBV5-1; j_gene: TRBJ2-2; abundance: -; CDR3nt: TGCGCCAGCACTCTAAAACAGGGTTTGGGCACCGGGGAGCTGTTTTTT; CDR3aa: CASTLKQGLGTGELFF
d_gene: -; v_gene: TRBV2; j_gene: TRBJ2-5; abundance: -; CDR3nt: TGTGCCAGCAGTGAAAGGGGATTTGAAGGGACCCAGTACTTC; CDR3aa: CASSERGFEGTQYF
d_gene: -; v_gene: TRBV5-4; j_gene: TRBJ2-2; abundance: few; CDR3nt: TGTGCCAGCAGCTTCGCAGGCCTAAACACCGGGGAGCTGTTTTTT; CDR3aa: CASSFAGLNTGELFF
d_gene: -; v_gene: TRBV4-1; j_gene: TRBJ2-6; abundance: -; CDR3nt: TGCGCCAGCAGCCAAGTGGACCTGGGGATAGCTGGGGCCAACGTCCTGACTTTC; CDR3aa: CASSQVDLGIAGANVLTF
d_gene: -; v_gene: TRBV7-8; j_gene: TRBJ1-5; abundance: once; CDR3nt: TGTGCCAGCAGCAGGGGGGTGGGCAGCCATAGCAATCAGCCCCAGCATTTT; CDR3aa: CASSRGVGSHSNQPQHF
d_gene: -; v_gene: TRBV5-1; j_gene: TRBJ1-1; abundance: -; CDR3nt: TGCGCCAGCAGCGTACTACAGCCTGGAGATACTGAAGCTTTCTTT; CDR3aa: CASSVLQPGDTEAFF
d_gene: -; v_gene: TRBV16; j_gene: TRBJ2-7; abundance: -; CDR3nt: TGTGCCAGCAGCCCCCAACCCACAGGGAACGAGCAGTACTTC; CDR3aa: CASSPQPTGNEQYF
d_gene: -; v_gene: TRBV6-5; j_gene: TRBJ1-2; abundance: -; CDR3nt: TGTGCCAGCAGTTATGCCCGGCGGCTCCAAAAGTGGAGCTACACCTTC; CDR3aa: CASSYARRLQKWSYTF
d_gene: -; v_gene: TRBV5-1; j_gene: TRBJ2-5; abundance: -; CDR3nt: TGCGCCAGCAGCTTGGTATCCGGGGGCCAAGAGACCCAGTACTTC; CDR3aa: CASSLVSGGQETQYF
d_gene: TRBD1; v_gene: TRBV6-5; j_gene: TRBJ1-2; abundance: -; CDR3nt: TGTGCCAGCAGCCGACAGGGGCCGAACTATGGCTACACCTTC; CDR3aa: CASSRQGPNYGYTF
d_gene: -; v_gene: TRBV18; j_gene: TRBJ2-2; abundance: -; CDR3nt: TGTGCCAGCTCACCAGAAGCGCAGGGACGGACCGGGGAGCTGTTTTTT; CDR3aa: CASSPEAQGRTGELFF
d_gene: -; v_gene: TRBV5-5; j_gene: TRBJ1-4; abundance: -; CDR3nt: TGTGCCAGCAGCATCGAGGGAAAGGGTAATGAAAAACTGTTTTTT; CDR3aa: CASSIEGKGNEKLFF
d_gene: -; v_gene: TRBV18; j_gene: TRBJ1-1; abundance: -; CDR3nt: TGTGCCAGCTCACCACCGGGGGGGGGAACTGAAGCTTTCTTT; CDR3aa: CASSPPGGGTEAFF
d_gene: -; v_gene: TRBV2; j_gene: TRBJ1-1; abundance: -; CDR3nt: TGTGCCATTAAGGACGGATTGAACACTGAAGCTTTCTTT; CDR3aa: CAIKDGLNTEAFF
d_gene: TRBD2; v_gene: TRBV2; j_gene: TRBJ2-1; abundance: -; CDR3nt: TGTGCCAGCAACAGCGGGAGCTCCTACAATGAGCAGTTCTTC; CDR3aa: CASNSGSSYNEQFF
d_gene: -; v_gene: TRBV27; j_gene: TRBJ2-3; abundance: -; CDR3nt: TGTGCCAGCAGTTTATCGAGGACTCCCGCTAGCACAGATACGCAGTATTTT; CDR3aa: CASSLSRTPASTDTQYF
d_gene: -; v_gene: TRBV2; j_gene: TRBJ2-1; abundance: -; CDR3nt: TGTGCCAGCAGTGAAGCGAGTTGGGGAACGACACTCAATGAGCAGTTCTTC; CDR3aa: CASSEASWGTTLNEQFF
d_gene: TRBD1; v_gene: TRBV28; j_gene: TRBJ1-1; abundance: -; CDR3nt: TGTGCCACCCTGACAGGGGGGAACACTGAAGCTTTCTTT; CDR3aa: CATLTGGNTEAFF
d_gene: TRBD1; v_gene: TRBV27; j_gene: TRBJ1-2; abundance: -; CDR3nt: TGTGCCAGCAGTTTCCAAGGGGGCTGGAACTATGGCTACACCTTC; CDR3aa: CASSFQGGWNYGYTF
d_gene: -; v_gene: TRBV7-8; j_gene: TRBJ1-2; abundance: few; CDR3nt: TGTGCCAGCAGCCCCAAGCTTGGCAGTCCTAACTATGGCTACACCTTC; CDR3aa: CASSPKLGSPNYGYTF
d_gene: -; v_gene: TRBV5-4; j_gene: TRBJ2-7; abundance: few; CDR3nt: TGTGCCAGCAGCTTGGCCGGGACTTACGAGCAGTACTTC; CDR3aa: CASSLAGTYEQYF
d_gene: TRBD2; v_gene: TRBV19; j_gene: TRBJ2-7; abundance: -; CDR3nt: TGTGCCAGTAGTATCCAGAGGACTAGCGGTTACTACGAGCAGTACTTC; CDR3aa: CASSIQRTSGYYEQYF
d_gene: -; v_gene: TRBV18; j_gene: TRBJ1-5; abundance: -; CDR3nt: TGTGCCATCCCAGGGGACGCACTCAATCAGCCCCAGCATTTT; CDR3aa: CAIPGDALNQPQHF
d_gene: -; v_gene: TRBV5-1; j_gene: TRBJ1-4; abundance: -; CDR3nt: TGCGCCAGCAGCTTGGCCGGACTGGGTAATGAAAAACTGTTTTTT; CDR3aa: CASSLAGLGNEKLFF
d_gene: -; v_gene: TRBV11-2; j_gene: TRBJ2-7; abundance: -; CDR3nt: TGTGCCAGCAGCCTACGGACCGTCGAGCAGTACTTC; CDR3aa: CASSLRTVEQYF
d_gene: TRBD1; v_gene: TRBV15; j_gene: TRBJ2-7; abundance: once; CDR3nt: TGTGCCACCAGCAGCCGGACCACCCCCGGACAGGGATCCGTCTACGAGCAGTACTTC; CDR3aa: CATSSRTTPGQGSVYEQYF
d_gene: TRBD1; v_gene: TRBV27; j_gene: TRBJ2-7; abundance: -; CDR3nt: TGTGCCAGCAGTGTACAACCGGGGACAGGGAGGCCTACGGAGCAGTACTTC; CDR3aa: CASSVQPGTGRPTEQYF
d_gene: -; v_gene: TRBV28; j_gene: TRBJ2-7; abundance: -; CDR3nt: TGTGCCAGCAGAATCCTAGAGGCTCTCTACGAGCAGTACTTC; CDR3aa: CASRILEALYEQYF
d_gene: -; v_gene: TRBV6-5; j_gene: TRBJ2-1; abundance: -; CDR3nt: TGTGCCAGCAGAGGGACACTATACAATGAGCAGTTCTTC; CDR3aa: CASRGTLYNEQFF
d_gene: TRBD1; v_gene: TRBV10-3; j_gene: TRBJ2-2; abundance: -; CDR3nt: TGTGCCATCAGTGAGCCGGGACAGGGAGGGACCGGGGAGCTGTTTTTT; CDR3aa: CAISEPGQGGTGELFF
d_gene: -; v_gene: TRBV4-1; j_gene: TRBJ2-7; abundance: -; CDR3nt: TGCGCCAGCAGCTATCAGTCAGGATCCTACGAGCAGTACTTC; CDR3aa: CASSYQSGSYEQYF
d_gene: -; v_gene: TRBV25-1; j_gene: TRBJ1-5; abundance: -; CDR3nt: TGTGCCAGCAGTGAATTGGGAGGAAATCAGCCCCAGCATTTT; CDR3aa: CASSELGGNQPQHF
d_gene: -; v_gene: TRBV6-5; j_gene: TRBJ1-1; abundance: -; CDR3nt: TGTGCCAGCAGTGAACAGGGATGGAACACTGAAGCTTTCTTT; CDR3aa: CASSEQGWNTEAFF
d_gene: -; v_gene: TRBV30; j_gene: TRBJ2-7; abundance: -; CDR3nt: TGTGCCTGGAGTGTCAACGAGCAGTACTTC; CDR3aa: CAWSVNEQYF
d_gene: -; v_gene: TRBV2; j_gene: TRBJ1-2; abundance: few; CDR3nt: TGTGCCAGCACCGTGAGGTTAGCTAACTATGGCTACACCTTC; CDR3aa: CASTVRLANYGYTF
d_gene: TRBD2; v_gene: TRBV4-2; j_gene: TRBJ2-2; abundance: -; CDR3nt: TGTGCCAGCAGCCTCGGGACTAGCGGGGCGGGGGCCGGGGAGCTGTTTTTT; CDR3aa: CASSLGTSGAGAGELFF
d_gene: -; v_gene: TRBV5-5; j_gene: TRBJ2-7; abundance: -; CDR3nt: TGTGCCAGCAGCTTGACAGGCTACGAGCAGTACTTC; CDR3aa: CASSLTGYEQYF
d_gene: -; v_gene: TRBV29-1; j_gene: TRBJ2-5; abundance: -; CDR3nt: TGCAGCGTCTACCGCCGGGACCACCAAGAGACCCAGTACTTC; CDR3aa: CSVYRRDHQETQYF
d_gene: -; v_gene: TRBV19; j_gene: TRBJ1-5; abundance: -; CDR3nt: TGTGCCAGTAGCTGGGACCCACGGCAGCCCCAGCATTTT; CDR3aa: CASSWDPRQPQHF
d_gene: TRBD2; v_gene: TRBV6-4; j_gene: TRBJ2-3; abundance: -; CDR3nt: TGTGCCAGCAGTCCAGCGGGAGGCCAGGGAGATACGCAGTATTTT; CDR3aa: CASSPAGGQGDTQYF
d_gene: -; v_gene: TRBV5-1; j_gene: TRBJ1-3; abundance: -; CDR3nt: TGCGCCAGCAGCTTGGTAGCTCTCAGGGTATCTGGAAACACCATATATTTT; CDR3aa: CASSLVALRVSGNTIYF
d_gene: -; v_gene: TRBV6-5; j_gene: TRBJ2-1; abundance: -; CDR3nt: TGTGCCAGCACCTTAGCGGACGGAAGGAATGAGCAGTTCTTC; CDR3aa: CASTLADGRNEQFF
d_gene: -; v_gene: TRBV29-1; j_gene: TRBJ1-2; abundance: -; CDR3nt: TGCAGCGTTCCCAGGGTCGGGGAGACTGGCTACACCTTC; CDR3aa: CSVPRVGETGYTF
d_gene: TRBD2; v_gene: TRBV7-8; j_gene: TRBJ2-1; abundance: -; CDR3nt: TGTGCCAGCAGCTTATCTCGCGGGAGGGGCGTAGTGGGTGAGCAGTTCTTC; CDR3aa: CASSLSRGRGVVGEQFF
d_gene: -; v_gene: TRBV6-5; j_gene: TRBJ1-1; abundance: -; CDR3nt: TGTGCCAGCAGTTATTCGGGGATGAACACTGAAGCTTTCTTT; CDR3aa: CASSYSGMNTEAFF
d_gene: -; v_gene: TRBV7-9; j_gene: TRBJ1-5; abundance: -; CDR3nt: TGTGCCAGCAGCTTTCTAAATCAGCCCCAGCATTTT; CDR3aa: CASSFLNQPQHF
d_gene: -; v_gene: TRBV28; j_gene: TRBJ1-2; abundance: -; CDR3nt: TGTGCCAGCAGTTTTGGGCCGGGGGTATCGTTGTACACCTTC; CDR3aa: CASSFGPGVSLYTF
d_gene: TRBD1; v_gene: TRBV5-1; j_gene: TRBJ2-1; abundance: -; CDR3nt: TGCGCCAGCAGCTTGTATTGGGACAGCGACGCGGGCAATGAGCAGTTCTTC; CDR3aa: CASSLYWDSDAGNEQFF
d_gene: TRBD2; v_gene: TRBV6-4; j_gene: TRBJ2-3; abundance: -; CDR3nt: TGTGCCAGCAGTGAAACTAGCGGATATGGGGATACGCAGTATTTT; CDR3aa: CASSETSGYGDTQYF
d_gene: -; v_gene: TRBV6-1; j_gene: TRBJ2-2; abundance: -; CDR3nt: TGTGCCAGTCTGAGGCAGGGACACACCGGGGAGCTGTTTTTT; CDR3aa: CASLRQGHTGELFF
d_gene: TRBD2; v_gene: TRBV2; j_gene: TRBJ2-3; abundance: -; CDR3nt: TGTGCTAGCCTCCCTACCGGACTAGATTTAGATACGCAGTATTTT; CDR3aa: CASLPTGLDLDTQYF
d_gene: -; v_gene: TRBV29-1; j_gene: TRBJ2-1; abundance: -; CDR3nt: TGCAGCGTTACCCAGCCCAACTCCTACAATGAGCAGTTCTTC; CDR3aa: CSVTQPNSYNEQFF
d_gene: TRBD2; v_gene: TRBV6-4; j_gene: TRBJ2-2; abundance: once; CDR3nt: TGTGCCAGCAGTGAATTGACTAGCCCCACCGGGGAGCTGTTTTTT; CDR3aa: CASSELTSPTGELFF
d_gene: TRBD2; v_gene: TRBV10-3; j_gene: TRBJ2-6; abundance: -; CDR3nt: TGTGCCATCAGTTTTTCCCCACCCCCGGGACTAGAATTCTCTGGGGCCAACGTCCTGACTTTC; CDR3aa: CAISFSPPPGLEFSGANVLTF
d_gene: TRBD2; v_gene: TRBV5-1; j_gene: TRBJ2-7; abundance: -; CDR3nt: TGCGCCAGCAGCCCGTACCCGAGCGGGAACCCCTACGAGCAGTACTTC; CDR3aa: CASSPYPSGNPYEQYF